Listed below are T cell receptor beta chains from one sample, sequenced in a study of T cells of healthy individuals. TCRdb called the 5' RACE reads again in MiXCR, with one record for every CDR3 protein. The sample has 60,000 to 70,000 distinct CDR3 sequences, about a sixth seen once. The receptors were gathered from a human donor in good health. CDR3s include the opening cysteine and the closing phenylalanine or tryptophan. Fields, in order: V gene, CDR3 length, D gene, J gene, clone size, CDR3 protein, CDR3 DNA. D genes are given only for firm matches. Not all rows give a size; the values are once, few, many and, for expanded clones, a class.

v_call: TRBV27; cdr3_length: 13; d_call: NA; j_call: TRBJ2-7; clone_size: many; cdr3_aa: CASSLRTAYEQYF; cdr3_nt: TGTGCCAGCAGTTTGAGGACAGCCTACGAGCAGTACTTC
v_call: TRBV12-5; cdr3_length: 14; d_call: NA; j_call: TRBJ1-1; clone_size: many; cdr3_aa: CASGLRPVNTEAFF; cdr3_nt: TGTGCTAGTGGTTTGAGGCCGGTCAACACTGAAGCTTTCTTT
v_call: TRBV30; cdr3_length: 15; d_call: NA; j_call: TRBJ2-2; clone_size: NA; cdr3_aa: CAWIRGPPNTGELFF; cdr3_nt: TGTGCCTGGATAAGAGGTCCCCCGAACACCGGGGAGCTGTTTTTT
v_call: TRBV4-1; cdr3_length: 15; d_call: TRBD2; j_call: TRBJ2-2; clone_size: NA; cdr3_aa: CASSRLAGGWWELFF; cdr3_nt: TGCGCCAGCAGCCGACTAGCGGGAGGTTGGTGGGAGCTGTTTTTT
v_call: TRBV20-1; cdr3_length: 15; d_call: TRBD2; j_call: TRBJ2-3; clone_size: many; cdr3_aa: CSARHRSGSTDTQYF; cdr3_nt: TGCAGTGCTAGGCACCGTAGCGGGAGCACAGATACGCAGTATTTT
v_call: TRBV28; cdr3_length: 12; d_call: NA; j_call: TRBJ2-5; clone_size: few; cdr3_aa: CASSLVRETQYF; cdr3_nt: TGTGCCAGCAGTTTAGTCCGAGAGACCCAGTACTTC
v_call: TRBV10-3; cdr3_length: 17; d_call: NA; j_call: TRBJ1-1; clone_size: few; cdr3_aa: CAISVGQVERENTEAFF; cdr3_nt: TGTGCCATCAGTGTCGGGCAAGTCGAAAGGGAGAACACTGAAGCTTTCTTT
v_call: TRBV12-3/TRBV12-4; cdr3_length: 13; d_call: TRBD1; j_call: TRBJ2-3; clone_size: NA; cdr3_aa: CASTGTATDTQYF; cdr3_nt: TGTGCCAGCACCGGGACAGCCACAGATACGCAGTATTTT
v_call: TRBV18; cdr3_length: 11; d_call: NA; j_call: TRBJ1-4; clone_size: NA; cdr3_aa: CASSPGYGAIF; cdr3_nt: TGTGCCAGCTCACCAGGGTATGGCGCGATTTTT
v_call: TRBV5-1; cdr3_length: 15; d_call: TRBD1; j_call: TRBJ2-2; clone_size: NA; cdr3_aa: CASSAGTGGTGELFF; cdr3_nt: TGCGCCAGCAGCGCCGGGACAGGAGGGACCGGGGAGCTGTTTTTT
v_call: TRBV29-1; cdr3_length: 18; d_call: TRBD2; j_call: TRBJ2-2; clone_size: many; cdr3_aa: CSVPAEGSGSSWTGELFF; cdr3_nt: TGCAGCGTTCCTGCCGAGGGGAGCGGGAGTAGTTGGACCGGGGAGCTGTTTTTT
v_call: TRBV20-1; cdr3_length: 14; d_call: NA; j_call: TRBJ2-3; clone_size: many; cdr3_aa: CSARRLSSTDTQYF; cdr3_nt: TGCAGTGCTAGAAGGTTATCTAGCACAGATACGCAGTATTTT
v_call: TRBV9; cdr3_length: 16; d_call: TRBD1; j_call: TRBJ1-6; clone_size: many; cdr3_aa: CASSAGTGSRNSPLHF; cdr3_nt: TGTGCCAGCAGCGCAGGGACAGGGTCGAGAAATTCACCCCTCCACTTT
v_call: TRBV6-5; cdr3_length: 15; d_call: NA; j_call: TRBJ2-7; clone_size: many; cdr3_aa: CASSRDRDGPYEQYF; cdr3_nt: TGTGCCAGCAGTAGGGACCGGGACGGTCCCTACGAGCAGTACTTC
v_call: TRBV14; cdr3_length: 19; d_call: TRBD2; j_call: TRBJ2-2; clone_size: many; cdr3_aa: CASSPTTLAGVVRTGELFF; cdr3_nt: TGTGCCAGCAGCCCTACGACACTAGCGGGAGTGGTACGGACCGGGGAGCTGTTTTTT
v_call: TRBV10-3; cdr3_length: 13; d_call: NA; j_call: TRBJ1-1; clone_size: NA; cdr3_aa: CARGHHLNTEAFF; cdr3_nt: TGTGCCAGAGGACACCACCTGAACACTGAAGCTTTCTTT
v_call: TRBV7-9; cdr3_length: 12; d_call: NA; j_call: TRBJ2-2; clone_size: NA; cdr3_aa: CASSLETGELFF; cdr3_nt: TGTGCCAGCAGCCTAGAAACCGGGGAGCTGTTTTTT
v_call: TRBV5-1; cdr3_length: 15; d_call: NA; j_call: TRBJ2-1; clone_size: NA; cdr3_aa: CASSLETSELREQFF; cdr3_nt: TGCGCCAGCAGCTTGGAGACTAGTGAACTCCGGGAGCAGTTCTTC
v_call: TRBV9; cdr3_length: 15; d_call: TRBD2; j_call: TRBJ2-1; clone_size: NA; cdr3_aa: CASSAAGTSFGEQFF; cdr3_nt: TGTGCCAGCAGCGCAGCCGGGACTAGCTTCGGTGAGCAGTTCTTC
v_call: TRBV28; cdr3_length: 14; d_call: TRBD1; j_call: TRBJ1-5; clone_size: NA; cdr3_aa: CASSTRQGGQPQHF; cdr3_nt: TGTGCCAGCAGTACCCGCCAGGGGGGCCAGCCCCAGCATTTT
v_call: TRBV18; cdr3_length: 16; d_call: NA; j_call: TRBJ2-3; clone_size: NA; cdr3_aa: CASSRDAFTSTDTQYF; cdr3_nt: TGTGCCAGCTCACGAGACGCCTTTACTAGCACAGATACGCAGTATTTT
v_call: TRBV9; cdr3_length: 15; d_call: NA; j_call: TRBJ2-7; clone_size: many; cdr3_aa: CASSVEAGASYEQYF; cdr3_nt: TGTGCCAGCAGCGTAGAGGCAGGGGCATCCTACGAGCAGTACTTC
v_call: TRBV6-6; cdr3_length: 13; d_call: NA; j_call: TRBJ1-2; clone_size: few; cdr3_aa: CASSYGVGGGYTF; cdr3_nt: TGTGCCAGCAGTTATGGGGTTGGTGGAGGCTACACCTTC
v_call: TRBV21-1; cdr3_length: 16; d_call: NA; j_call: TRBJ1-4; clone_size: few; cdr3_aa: CASSNGGKHCIEKLFF; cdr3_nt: TGTGCCAGCAGCAACGGAGGGAAACATTGTATCGAAAAACTGTTTTTT
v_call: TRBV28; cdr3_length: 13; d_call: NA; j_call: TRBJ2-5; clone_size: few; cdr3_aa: CASSLFGEETQYF; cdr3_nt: TGTGCCAGCAGTTTATTCGGGGAAGAGACCCAGTACTTC
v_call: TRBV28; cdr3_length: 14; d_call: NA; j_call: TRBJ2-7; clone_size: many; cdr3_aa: CASSPVGTAYEQYF; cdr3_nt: TGTGCCAGCAGTCCGGTAGGGACCGCCTACGAGCAGTACTTC
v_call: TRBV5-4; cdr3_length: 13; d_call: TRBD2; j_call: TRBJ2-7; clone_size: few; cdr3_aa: CASSLAGADEQYF; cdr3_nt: TGTGCCAGCAGTCTAGCGGGAGCGGACGAGCAGTACTTC